Below, one T cell receptor beta chain is given with its context. The count of this clone is one. The antigen it recognizes is unknown. Base qualities are missing; no much larger clone stands one base away. Libraries were built with the immunoSEQ multiplex PCR assay. For the multiplex PCR, a mixture combining 60 forward primers for TCR Vbeta segments and 13 reverse primers for TCR Jbeta segments was used. The CDR3 region of rearranged TCR beta genes was amplified from genomic DNA with a multiplex PCR assay. The amplified TCR beta libraries were sequenced on the Illumina HiSeq System as 87-base-pair reads. Processing in the source paper ran as follows. In a later analysis, roughly 80 million unique TCR beta chains were counted across the 500 to 850 repertoires, and around 10 million of these chains were shared by at least two donors. To remove PCR and sequencing errors, raw reads were error-corrected and collapsed into unique sequences using a nearest-neighbor algorithm that merged closely related sequences. To assign V, D and J gene segments, CDR3 sequences were aligned to IMGT reference sequences. Each retained sequence needed at least a six-nucleotide match to both a V gene segment and a J gene segment. Rearrangements were called productive when the CDR3 lacked stop codons and stayed in frame with V and J; all others were non-productive. CDR3 was defined by IMGT convention, running from the second conserved V-encoded cysteine to the conserved J-encoded phenylalanine. The earlier analysis of some 550 of the donors excluded any sequence lacking an unambiguous match to a single V gene segment. In an earlier analysis of some 590 of the donors, a V segment was called functional when productive rearrangements were above 56.7%, and segregating when the standard deviation between donors exceeded 5%. A statistical classification framework was developed to diagnose cytomegalovirus status using the catalog of TCR beta chain sequences. In a later analysis, TCR nucleotide sequences were compared against IMGT/GENE-DB human TR gene sequences so that V and J genes could be assigned. Using the TCRdist pipeline, a later analysis assigned CDR3 sequences along with most-parsimonious VDJ recombination scenarios. A later analysis defined each TCR beta chain by its CDR3 amino acid sequence plus V-gene family, and excluded reads lacking a unique V-gene family. To address suspected cross-contamination and a sequencing artifact, a later analysis removed 450 to 700 highly shared, low-generation-probability nucleotide sequences. A later analysis calculated a clonal expansion index for each public chain from normalized within-repertoire ranks of inferred template counts. In a later analysis, generation probabilities were computed with a VDJ recombination model fitted to out-of-frame rearrangements, and the resulting probabilities were checked against IGoR. A later analysis scored TCR-TCR, TCR-HLA and TCR-CMV co-occurrence with hypergeometric tests, applying a repertoire-size bias correction to TCR pairs. A later analysis estimated false discovery rates by permuting HLA or CMV assignments 20 times. A later analysis grouped co-occurring TCRs with DBSCAN, adding TCRdist sequence similarity when clustering within HLA-allele-positive subsets. For co-occurrence clustering, repertoires with fewer than 30,000 or more than 120,000 public chains were excluded, along with 4 to 6 repertoires with anomalous nucleotide sharing. Drawn from immuneACCESS, this table holds only the in-frame rearrangements with V and J called that TCRdb kept. Clones are partly lost; checked studies trace under half to an unresolved V gene and leave the rest unexplained. Clonal size and the V and J genes are those of that table, whereas D and trimming came from the DNA. This sample is represented by 90,000 to 150,000 clones; around 77% of them were singletons. The ten biggest clones cover approximately 3.7% of the sample.

This sample is part of a study of cytomegalovirus exposure and HLA in healthy donors (dated by TCRdb to about 2017). Background on the whole study: An earlier analysis of about 530 of the donors reported 276 Gb of sequence data and about 120 million unique TCR beta sequences obtained from around 180 million T cells. Rather than using new phenotypic data, the later analysis identified candidate immune exposures from TCR beta sequences and from how often those sequences occurred across donors. The aim of the study was to test whether cataloging public T cell receptors could identify signatures of past pathogen exposure. Class I and class II HLA loci were covered by the typing at four-digit resolution. In an earlier analysis of 587 of the donors, high-throughput TCR beta sequencing was used to judge whether each TCR beta V gene segment behaved as functional or pseudogenic. The study combined high-throughput TCR immunosequencing, statistical association of individual TCRs with disease status, and machine learning to predict cytomegalovirus infection status. A later genetic analysis used genome-wide SNP genotypes for about three fifths of the 666 donors, treating that subset as a discovery cohort. Among about 400 genotyped donors of the cohort, an average of about 220,000 unique TCR beta nucleotide sequences was sequenced per donor, of which approximately 18% were non-productive. All discovery cohort repertoires had been generated using a single sequencing platform. A later analysis re-analyzed previously published TCR beta repertoires from 660 or so donors and added high-resolution HLA genotyping to study TCR occurrence patterns. Besides the first cohort of 500 to 700 subjects, a separate validation cohort made up of roughly 130 different subjects was used. Approximately 310 gigabases of sequencing data and approximately 80 million unique TCR sequences were included in an early release covering 550 to 650 HLA-typed donors. Of the approximately 400 genotyped donors, 65% to 90% were placed in the genetic ancestry cluster associated with self-reported Caucasian donors. About 5 DR-DQ haplotypes were handled as single units for association and clustering, since linkage in the cohort was strong. Donor age, sex, ethnicity and CMV serostatus were collected together with the repertoire data. The study used immunosequencing to profile the T cell repertoires of some 600 subjects and linked those repertoires to cytomegalovirus serostatus. The number of donors typed differed by locus, with about 629-630 for A, B, C, DRB1 and DQB1, 522 for DQA1, over 600 for DPA1, and under 490 for DPB1. Here is what the overall study found, with its caveats: A later genetic analysis reported fewer N-insertions in productive TCRs among donors in an Asian-associated ancestry cluster than the roughly 650-donor mean. Because HLA typing was missing for some donors at each locus, association tests included only the typed subset. Some IMGT-functional V segments, including TRBV6-2 and TRBV6-3, could not be told apart with the 87-base-pair reads, so those segments were excluded. Because counts were too low, approximately 18 rarely observed V segments, including chromosome 9 orphons, were excluded from the earlier analysis of fewer than 650 of the donors. According to a later analysis, parvovirus B19, influenza, CMV and Epstein-Barr virus appeared linked to several top co-occurrence clusters. A later analysis associated some 17,000 TCR beta sequences with specific HLA alleles at a false discovery rate of 0.05. Linkage disequilibrium might explain the correlated functional status among segregating V segments, but an unknown experimental factor could not be ruled out. The cohort was sequenced for TCR beta chains only, and without alpha or paired-chain data the features that could be detected were limited. A later analysis found that most CMV-associated TCR beta chains appeared HLA-restricted, with HLA associations seemingly driven largely by CMV exposure. Three of the identified cytomegalovirus-associated TCR beta chains were confirmed in vitro to be specific for cytomegalovirus antigens. According to the authors, the approach could potentially be generalized to other disease states and immunological phenotypes. A later genetic analysis associated a missense DCLRE1C variant with V-gene and J-gene trimming of TCR beta chains, and an independent cohort replicated the association. In a later analysis, the rate of TCR association differed among HLA loci, with DRB1 alleles having the most associated TCRs and HLA-C alleles having the fewest. CMV serostatus was the only immune exposure information available for the cohort. A total of fewer than 200 TCR beta chains were listed by the study as associated with cytomegalovirus. The classifier was reported to diagnose cytomegalovirus status with high specificity and sensitivity in both the original cohort and the validation cohort. A further reported finding was that TCR beta sequences accurately predicted the HLA-A and HLA-B alleles for most subjects in the first cohort. A cluster of highly shared sequence variants was judged likely to represent a technical artifact of the sequencing pipeline. When HLA alleles, especially DR and DQ, strongly co-occurred, TCR associations were difficult to assign to individual alleles. Compared with equally common non-associated chains, HLA-associated TCR beta chains in a later analysis were more clonally expanded and had lower generation probabilities. While some public TCRs were present in many individuals, most TCR sequences turned up only very rarely across donors. Roughly uniform sequencing depth across donors was assumed in presence/absence analyses, although this assumption may not hold. An earlier analysis of some 590 of the donors showed that most TCR beta V segments appeared in productive rearrangements either about 90% or about 30% of the time, which broadly matched IMGT annotations.

From its cysteine to its phenylalanine, the CDR3 spans 15 amino acids. Left in the record is the CDR3 DNA by itself, 45 bases read in frame from the first base. Relative to germline, V is 3 bases shorter and J is 0 bases shorter, with 11 bases between their ends. CDR1 and CDR2 were assigned from the germline V gene as MDHEN and SYDVKM. The cohort consisted of approximately 690 healthy bone marrow donors. All cohort members were sampled while nominally healthy, although unrecorded immune exposures were likely present. Of the approximately 610 cohort members, approximately 280 had positive CMV serostatus and about 360 had negative CMV serostatus, and CMV serostatus was not recorded for the donor. A peripheral blood sample was provided by each donor, and peripheral blood mononuclear cells were used for TCR beta sequencing. The Qiagen DNeasy Blood Extraction Kit was used to extract genomic DNA from the blood cell samples.

In this chain, TRBV28 is recombined with TRBJ1-1; too little of a D gene remains to name it. The sample consisted of PBMCs. The clonotype comes from a human donor in good health. The CDR3 amino acid sequence is: CASSLAGGLNTEAFF. DNA sequence: TGTGCCAGCAGTTTGGCCGGCGGGCTGAACACTGAAGCTTTCTTT.